These 21 T cell receptor beta chains were sequenced from one sample in a study of OX40 agonist ivuxolimab in advanced cancers. Assay used: immunoSEQ multiplex PCR; TCRdb lists only in-frame clones, some missing. The profile shows 30,000 to 40,000 clones, roughly 81% of them singletons. Source: CD4+ or CD8+ T cells sorted from blood, taken in a trial of the OX40 agonist ivuxolimab. The receptor source for this set is an adult with an advanced solid tumor such as melanoma, head and neck, liver or kidney cancer.

This chain connects TRBV6-5 to TRBJ1-4; no clear D. The CDR3 is 13 amino acids. V lost 6 bases and J lost 7, with 12 bases in between. Germline CDR1 and CDR2: MNHEY and SVGAGI. CDR3 coding DNA: TGTGCCAGCAGAAGTATGGCCGGTGAAAAACTGTTTTTT. Its protein is CASRSMAGEKLFF.

The V gene is TRBV28, the J gene TRBJ2-7; weak D call: TRBD1 (6 bases). Trimming took off 4 bases at V and 0 bases at J, with 10 bases between the two ends. The germline V gene encodes CDR1 MDHEN and CDR2 SYDVKM. The CDR3 covers 14 residues. The CDR3 sequence is CASSYEGGSYEQYF. The CDR3, as DNA: TGTGCCAGCAGTTATGAAGGGGGCTCCTACGAGCAGTACTTC. The full variable domain, with the rest looked up from reference TRBV28 and TRBJ2-7, is DVKVTQSSRYLVKRTGEKVFLECVQDMDHENMFWYRQDPGLGLRLIYFSYDVKMKEKGDIPEGYSVSREKKERFSLILESASTNQTSMYLCASSYEGGSYEQYFGPGTRLTVT.

The CDR3 reads CASDKFGTGVLEQYF. For the CDR3, the DNA is TGTGCCAGCGATAAATTCGGGACAGGGGTCCTCGAGCAGTACTTC. The chain links TRBV6-1 to TRBJ2-7; TRBD1 aligns across 10 bases. V lost 8 bases, J lost 6 bases, and 13 bases stayed unmatched. The CDR3 contains 15 residues. The V gene's germline CDR1 is MNHNS and CDR2 SASEGT.

The chain recombines TRBV7-2 with TRBJ1-5; D remains unclear. Germline V gene sequence: CDR1 SGHTA, CDR2 FQGNSA. The V and J ends lost 1 base and 5 bases respectively, with 3 bases between them. The CDR3 sequence is 12 residues long. CDR3 sequence: CASSLGDQPQHF. CDR3 DNA sequence: TGTGCCAGCAGCTTAGGGGATCAGCCCCAGCATTTT.

To note about this clone: The same CDR3 can be traced to other DNA sequences in this sample. This chain joins TRBV6-5 and TRBJ2-7, with 10 bases matching TRBD2. The CDR3 is 14 residues long. The ends lost 2 bases at V and 7 bases at J; junction bases unmatched: 5. Per germline, CDR1 MNHEY and CDR2 SVGAGI. The CDR3 loop is CASSYQRGGYEQYF. For the CDR3, the DNA is TGTGCCAGCAGTTACCAGCGGGGGGGCTATGAGCAGTACTTC.

V gene TRBV19 combines with J gene TRBJ2-7, with a possible D match to TRBD2 (5 bases). From germline, CDR1 is LNHDA and CDR2 SQIVND (reference sequence). CDR3 length: 14 residues. Trimming shortened V by 5 bases and J by 0 bases, and 11 bases separated the two germline ends. This chain's CDR3 is CASSLQLVSYEQYF. CDR3 DNA: TGTGCCAGTAGTCTTCAACTAGTCTCCTACGAGCAGTACTTC. Full variable domain (remainder filled in from reference TRBV19 and TRBJ2-7): DGGITQSPKYLFRKEGQNVTLSCEQNLNHDAMYWYRQDPGQGLRLIYYSQIVNDFQKGDIAEGYSVSREKKESFPLTVTSAQKNPTAFYLCASSLQLVSYEQYFGPGTRLTVT.

The V gene is TRBV7-2, the J gene TRBJ2-5, with D perhaps TRBD1 or TRBD2 (5 bases each). The closer fit of TRBJ2-7 to the DNA end suggests the J call may be wrong. CDR3 size: 17 residues. The germline V gene encodes CDR1 SGHTA and CDR2 FQGNSA. CDR3 residues: CASSLTLSGGRPSEQYF. The CDR3 coding sequence is TGTGCCAGCAGCTTAACCCTCTCTGGGGGACGCCCGTCCGAGCAGTACTTC.

The V gene is TRBV19, the J gene TRBJ2-1, with 8 bases matching TRBD1. This CDR3 contains 15 residues. The V gene's germline CDR1 is LNHDA and CDR2 SQIVND (reference sequence). Trimming took 3 bases from V and 6 from J; bases not matched to a gene: 7. CDR3: CASSIGQGAVNEQFF. The CDR3 nucleotides are TGTGCCAGTAGTATTGGGCAGGGGGCAGTCAATGAGCAGTTCTTC.

The gene calls are TRBV6-5 and TRBJ2-3; D is possibly TRBD2 (6 bases). Germline CDR1 MNHEY, CDR2 SVGAGI. The germline V and J ends were trimmed by 6 bases and 7 bases, with 20 bases remaining between them. CDR3 length equals 15 residues. As DNA, the CDR3 is TGTGCCAGCAGAAAAAACCGGGACTCCGCATATACGCAGTATTTT. Its protein product is CASRKNRDSAYTQYF.

This clone was detected a few times. The chain links TRBV28 to TRBJ1-2; D is perhaps TRBD1 (6 bases). Germline CDR1 MDHEN, CDR2 SYDVKM. This CDR3 spans 14 amino acids. V was pared by 3 bases and J by 4 bases, with 12 bases between. The CDR3 reads CASSLGTNGYGYTF. CDR3 nucleotide sequence: TGTGCCAGCAGTTTGGGGACAAATGGCTATGGCTACACCTTC.

The rearrangement uses TRBV10-1 and TRBJ2-2, with D maybe TRBD1 (5 bases). CDR3 length: 14 amino acids. Looked up from germline, CDR1 is WNHNN and CDR2 is SYGVQD (reference sequence). Deletions cut 7 bases from V and 1 base from J, with 10 bases between. CDR3: CASTRELNTGELFF. The CDR3 region has the DNA TGCGCCAGCACCAGGGAACTGAACACCGGGGAGCTGTTTTTT.

The rearrangement joins TRBV28 to TRBJ1-4, with D unresolved. CDR1 and CDR2 from the germline V gene are MDHEN and SYDVKM. V dropped 1 base and J dropped 8 bases, with 5 bases sitting between them. This CDR3 comprises 12 residues. The CDR3 DNA is TGTGCCAGCAGTTTATCGCAAGAAAAACTGTTTTTT. Protein product: CASSLSQEKLFF.

The chain links TRBV7-9 to TRBJ1-2, with TRBD1 as a possible D gene (6 bases). The V and J ends lost 2 bases and 4 bases respectively, with 14 bases between them. Germline lookup yields CDR1 SEHNR and CDR2 FQNEAQ (reference sequence). The CDR3 totals 15 residues. CDR3 in DNA: TGTGCCAGCAGCTTAACAGGGAGCCCCAGCTATGGCTACACCTTC. This sequence encodes CASSLTGSPSYGYTF.

This sequence joins TRBV6-1 and TRBJ1-5; D is uncertain. This CDR3 has 16 residues. Germline lookup yields CDR1 MNHNS and CDR2 SASEGT. V gave up 2 bases and J gave up 0 bases, with 11 bases separating them. The CDR3 reads CASSERAFFSNQPQHF. The DNA of the CDR3 is TGTGCCAGCAGTGAAAGGGCTTTCTTTAGCAATCAGCCCCAGCATTTT.

The chain couples TRBV29-1 to TRBJ1-1, with D perhaps matching TRBD1 (5 bases). Germline CDR1 is SQVTM and CDR2 is ANQGSEA. The CDR3 totals 13 residues. Trimming took off 4 bases at V and 1 base at J, with 10 bases between the two ends. The CDR3 is CSVGGGENTEAFF. CDR3 in DNA: TGCAGCGTTGGGGGCGGGGAGAACACTGAAGCTTTCTTT. Drawing the rest from reference TRBV29-1 and TRBJ1-1, the complete variable domain is SAVISQKPSRDICQRGTSLTIQCQVDSQVTMMFWYRQQPGQSLTLIATANQGSEATYESGFVIDKFPISRPNLTFSTLTVSNMSPEDSSIYLCSVGGGENTEAFFGQGTRLTVV.

This chain uses TRBV19 with TRBJ2-7, with 9 bases identical to TRBD1. Germline V gene data show CDR1 as LNHDA and CDR2 as SQIVND (reference sequence). Trimming at V came to 3 bases and at J to 1 base, leaving 7 bases not matched to a gene. The CDR3 length is 16 residues. The CDR3 nucleotides read TGTGCCAGTAGTATCACAGGGGGCGCGGTATCCTACGAGCAGTACTTC. Encoded protein: CASSITGGAVSYEQYF.

The CDR3 nucleotides read TGTGCCTGGAGGAGCCCGGGGGGACAGCTCAACACTGAAGCTTTCTTT. It yields the protein CAWRSPGGQLNTEAFF. The V gene is TRBV30, the J gene TRBJ1-1; TRBD1 agrees at 7 bases. V gave up 3 bases and J gave up 2 bases; unmatched junction bases: 12. Looked up from germline, CDR1 is GTSNPN and CDR2 is SVGIG (reference sequence). The CDR3 totals 16 residues.

This rearrangement joins TRBV11-3 to TRBJ2-2; D ambiguous. CDR1 and CDR2 (germline): SGHNT, YENEEA. V lost 8 bases and J lost 2, with 9 bases in between. The CDR3 is 13 amino acids. Here the CDR3 reads CASRKQNTGELFF. The CDR3, as DNA: TGTGCCAGCCGGAAACAAAACACCGGGGAGCTGTTTTTT.

This clone showed up just once. The chain has TRBV19 and TRBJ2-4; weak D call: TRBD2 (6 bases). Per the germline V gene, CDR1 is LNHDA and CDR2 is SQIVND (reference sequence). Trimming pared 9 bases from V and 4 bases from J, leaving 19 bases between. The CDR3 loop spans 15 amino acids. CDR3 protein: CAREFGTPKKNIQYF. CDR3 nucleotides: TGTGCCAGGGAATTCGGGACTCCCAAAAAAAACATTCAGTACTTC.

The genes are TRBV18 and TRBJ2-7; D is perhaps TRBD1 or TRBD2 (5 bases each). Trimming pared 3 bases from V and 2 bases from J, leaving 11 bases between. This CDR3 is 14 amino acids long. Germline assignment: CDR1 KGHSH and CDR2 LQKENI. The CDR3 DNA is TGTGCCAGCTCACCCTCACAGGAGGCCTACGAGCAGTACTTC. Its translation: CASSPSQEAYEQYF.

This clone was detected only a few times. The rearrangement links TRBV5-1 to TRBJ1-5; the D gene is possibly TRBD1 (5 bases). Trimming removed 0 bases from V and 5 bases from J, with 9 bases in between. The CDR3 extends over 14 amino acids. CDR1 SGHRS and CDR2 YFSETQ come from the germline V gene. The CDR3 sequence: CASSLVAGHQPQHF. The CDR3, as DNA: TGCGCCAGCAGCTTGGTGGCGGGACATCAGCCCCAGCATTTT.